The 4 T cell receptor beta chains in this list originate from one sample, sequenced in a study of blood T cell repertoires in COVID-19. Repertoires were generated with immunoSEQ multiplex PCR, while TCRdb's copy carries only in-frame clones and drops some. The sample has roughly 200,000 clones; approximately 83% are singletons. Source material: peripheral blood. These receptors were taken from a man aged 40-49 years with acute or convalescent COVID-19.

The V and J genes are TRBV29-1 and TRBJ2-3, with 7 bases matching TRBD1. Germline-derived CDR1 and CDR2 are SQVTM and ANQGSEA. The V gene end was trimmed by 6 bases and the J gene end by 1 base; junction bases not matched to a gene: 7. The CDR3 is 14 amino acids. The CDR3 loop reads CSVLQGSGTDTQYF. Written as DNA, the CDR3 is TGCAGCGTATTACAGGGGTCAGGCACAGATACGCAGTATTTT.

The V call is TRBV7-2, the J call TRBJ1-1, with D hard to call. Germline values: CDR1 SGHTA, CDR2 FQGNSA. The CDR3 runs to 14 residues. The ends were cut back, 0 bases at V and 4 bases at J, with 9 bases in the middle. CDR3 DNA sequence: TGTGCCAGCAGCTTAGCAGTGAGGCGCACTGAAGCTTTCTTT. It codes for CASSLAVRRTEAFF.

This chain joins TRBV5-4 and TRBJ2-3; TRBD2 agrees at 7 bases. There are 15 residues in the CDR3. The V gene's germline CDR1 is SGHNT and CDR2 YYREEE (reference sequence). The V and J ends lost 5 bases and 4 bases, in that order; junction bases with no gene match: 10. CDR3 sequence reads: CASSLDPSGPDTQYF. CDR3 nucleotides: TGTGCCAGCAGTCTCGATCCTAGCGGTCCAGATACGCAGTATTTT.

The chain has TRBV3-1 (or the pseudogene TRBV3-2) and TRBJ2-7; possibly TRBD2 for D (6 bases). Germline V gene lookup returns CDR1 LGHDT and CDR2 YNNKEL (reference sequence). The V and J ends lost 0 bases and 7 bases respectively, with 10 bases between them. This CDR3 has 13 amino acids. The CDR3 is CASSQEQAGEQYF. As DNA, the CDR3 is TGTGCCAGCAGCCAAGAACAGGCGGGAGAGCAGTACTTC.